The 30 T cell receptor beta chains given below trace back to one sample, sequenced in a study of control samples from healthy donors and cancer patients (dated by TCRdb to about 2020). Library creation used the immunoSEQ multiplex PCR assay. The immuneACCESS repertoire file appears here via TCRdb, limited to in-frame rearrangements. These files lack a portion of the clones; in checked studies, under half of the deficit traces to unresolved V genes, and the cause of the others is not known. The sample contains approximately 51,000 clones, about 80% of them found a single time. Around a tenth of the sample belongs to the ten largest clones. Material: blood. These receptors were taken from a man between 65 and 80 years old in good health.

The chain couples TRBV18 to TRBJ1-1, with 7 bases lining up with TRBD1. Germline-derived CDR1 and CDR2 are KGHSH and LQKENI. V shed 6 bases, J shed 0 bases, and the junction held 19 bases outside the gene matches. This CDR3 spans 19 amino acids. The CDR3 nucleotides read TGTGCCAGCTCCGAAACTTCAGGGGGGGGTCCCGGGATGAACACTGAAGCTTTCTTT. This codes for CASSETSGGGPGMNTEAFF.

The J gene is TRBJ2-5, the V gene TRBV5-1; TRBD1 or TRBD2 may be the D gene (5 bases each). CDR3 size: 14 residues. V was trimmed by 4 bases and J by 5 bases, leaving 15 bases between them. Germline loops: CDR1 SGHRS, CDR2 YFSETQ. The CDR3 here is CASSLGTHAETQYF. The DNA of the CDR3 is TGCGCCAGCAGCCTTGGGACCCACGCGGAGACCCAGTACTTC. The full variable domain, rest sourced from reference TRBV5-1 and TRBJ2-5, is KAGVTQTPRYLIKTRGQQVTLSCSPISGHRSVSWYQQTPGQGLQFLFEYFSETQRNKGNFPGRFSGRQFSNSRSEMNVSTLELGDSALYLCASSLGTHAETQYFGPGTRLLVL.

This chain links TRBV13 with TRBJ1-5, with D possibly being TRBD1 (5 bases). This CDR3 region has 14 residues. The V end lost 3 bases, the J end lost 2 bases, and 8 bases lay between the germline ends. Germline V CDR1 and CDR2: PRHDT, FYEKMQ (reference sequence). CDR3 residues: CASSFAGRNQPQHF. In nucleotides, the CDR3 is TGTGCCAGCAGCTTCGCGGGGCGCAATCAGCCCCAGCATTTT.

The chain carries TRBV5-5 and TRBJ2-3; tentative D call: TRBD2 (5 bases). Between the trimmed V and J ends, which lost 0 bases and 0 bases, there was a span of 8 bases. Looked up from germline, CDR1 is SGHKS and CDR2 is YYEKEE (reference sequence). The CDR3 extends over 15 amino acids. The CDR3 region has the DNA TGTGCCAGCAGCTTGGCGGGGTATAGCACAGATACGCAGTATTTT. Amino acids: CASSLAGYSTDTQYF.

This clone was counted between two and nine times. The chain joins TRBV29-1 to TRBJ2-3, with TRBD1 matching over 9 bases. The CDR3 covers 21 residues. The germline CDR1 and CDR2 sequences are SQVTM and ANQGSEA. The ends lost 5 bases at V and 6 bases at J; junction bases unmatched: 30. CDR3 in amino acids: CSVPEVGIWGTGTSRADTQYF. For the CDR3, the DNA is TGCAGCGTTCCAGAGGTGGGGATTTGGGGGACAGGGACATCCCGGGCGGATACGCAGTATTTT.

The CDR3 region is CASSLFASGSTDTQYF. CDR3 in DNA: TGTGCCAGCAGCTTATTCGCTAGCGGGAGCACAGATACGCAGTATTTT. The chain carries TRBV11-2 and TRBJ2-3, with 8 bases that match TRBD2. Germline values: CDR1 SGHAT, CDR2 FQNNGV. The V and J ends lost 2 bases and 0 bases, in that order; junction bases with no gene match: 4. The CDR3 is 16 amino acids.

In its sample, this clone was seen once. J is TRBJ2-1 and V is TRBV10-3; 9 bases map to TRBD1. The CDR3 contains 13 residues. The V gene's germline CDR1 is ENHRY and CDR2 SYGVKD. With 6 bases clipped from V and 6 bases from J, the junction kept 3 bases outside the gene matches. The DNA for the CDR3 is TGTGCCATCAGACCGACAGGGGGCAATGAGCAGTTCTTC. It yields the protein CAIRPTGGNEQFF.

The chain is built from TRBV2 and TRBJ2-5, with 10 positions matching TRBD1. The CDR3 contains 15 residues. Germline V gene sequence: CDR1 SNHLY, CDR2 FYNNEI. J lost 4 bases, V lost 4 bases, and 6 bases had no gene match. Written as DNA, the CDR3 is TGTGCCAGCAGTGGAGGGACAGGGGTTTCAGAGACCCAGTACTTC. Residues: CASSGGTGVSETQYF.

The chain is built from TRBV28 and TRBJ2-5; possibly TRBD1 or TRBD2 for D (5 bases each). Trimming stripped 2 bases from V and 2 bases from J, with 12 bases between. CDR3 length: 15 residues. CDR1 and CDR2 (germline): MDHEN, SYDVKM. The CDR3 region is CASSLTSGPQETQYF. CDR3 coding DNA: TGTGCCAGCAGTTTAACCTCGGGGCCTCAAGAGACCCAGTACTTC.

The chain joins TRBV5-1 to TRBJ1-2; 7 bases align to TRBD1. The CDR3 totals 15 residues. Germline trimming cut 4 bases from V and 4 bases from J; bases unmatched to any gene: 10. The germline V gene has CDR1 SGHRS and CDR2 YFSETQ. CDR3 protein: CASSIGQEPSYGYTF. As DNA, the CDR3 is TGCGCCAGCAGCATAGGACAGGAGCCATCCTATGGCTACACCTTC.

The chain joins TRBV5-6 to TRBJ1-1, with unresolved D. CDR1 SGHDT and CDR2 YYEEEE come from the germline V gene. The ends were cut back, 0 bases at V and 11 bases at J, with 11 bases in the middle. This CDR3 is 12 amino acids long. This CDR3 is CASSLGNSDAFF. In nucleotides, the CDR3 is TGTGCCAGCAGCTTGGGGAACAGTGACGCTTTCTTT. Based on the CDR3 plus reference TRBV5-6 and TRBJ1-1, the full variable domain is DAGVTQSPTHLIKTRGQQVTLRCSPKSGHDTVSWYQQALGQGPQFIFQYYEEEERQRGNFPDRFSGHQFPNYSSELNVNALLLGDSALYLCASSLGNSDAFFGQGTRLTVV.

The chain links TRBV6-5 to TRBJ2-7, with TRBD1 matching 10 bases. Germline V gene data show CDR1 as MNHEY and CDR2 as SVGAGI. Unmatched junction bases numbered 4, after V lost 8 bases and J lost 3 bases. The CDR3 spans 13 residues. CDR3 nucleotides: TGTGCCAGCGGACAGGGGGTAGTCTACGAGCAGTACTTC. Encoded protein: CASGQGVVYEQYF.

This chain joins TRBV30 and TRBJ2-3, with 7 bases identical to TRBD2. Germline CDR1 is GTSNPN and CDR2 is SVGIG (reference sequence). V dropped 4 bases and J dropped 9; count of bases not matched to a gene: 10. CDR3 length: 13 amino acids. This chain's CDR3 is CAWTIGTMGTQYF. The DNA of the CDR3 is TGTGCCTGGACTATCGGGACTATGGGAACGCAGTATTTT.

The chain combines TRBV5-1 with TRBJ2-1; D perhaps matches TRBD2 (5 bases). V was pared by 5 bases and J by 7 bases, with 13 bases between. This CDR3 spans 13 amino acids. Looked up from germline, CDR1 is SGHRS and CDR2 is YFSETQ. The CDR3 reads CASSSVGGNEQFF. The CDR3 nucleotides are TGCGCCAGCAGTTCAGTTGGAGGAAATGAGCAGTTCTTC.

V usage is TRBV19 and J usage is TRBJ1-2, with 10 nucleotides matching TRBD1. The ends lost 2 bases at V and 3 bases at J; junction bases unmatched: 6. CDR1 and CDR2 from the germline V gene are LNHDA and SQIVND (reference sequence). CDR3 length equals 16 residues. The chain's CDR3 is CASSITGTGVHYGYTF. CDR3 DNA sequence: TGTGCCAGTAGTATAACCGGGACAGGGGTGCACTATGGCTACACCTTC. Based on the CDR3 plus reference TRBV19 and TRBJ1-2, the full variable domain is DGGITQSPKYLFRKEGQNVTLSCEQNLNHDAMYWYRQDPGQGLRLIYYSQIVNDFQKGDIAEGYSVSREKKESFPLTVTSAQKNPTAFYLCASSITGTGVHYGYTFGSGTRLTVV.

J is TRBJ2-5 and V is TRBV6-2 or TRBV6-3, with a tentative D call TRBD1 (6 bases). Germline lookup yields CDR1 MNHEY and CDR2 SVGEGT. The CDR3 consists of 13 residues. Trimming cost V 6 bases and J 3 bases, with 11 bases left between them. CDR3 sequence: CASSVYREETQYF. CDR3 in DNA: TGTGCCAGCAGCGTCTACAGGGAAGAGACCCAGTACTTC.

Only one count was recorded for this clone. The chain combines TRBV5-4 with TRBJ2-7; D gene uncertain. CDR1 and CDR2 (germline): SGHNT, YYREEE (reference sequence). The CDR3 runs to 14 residues. The V end lost 3 bases, the J end lost 2 bases, and 12 bases lay between the germline ends. The CDR3 loop reads CASSSGYTTYEQYF. The CDR3 coding sequence is TGTGCCAGCAGCTCAGGCTACACAACCTACGAGCAGTACTTC.

The chain combines TRBV5-4 with TRBJ2-7; tentatively, D is TRBD1 (6 bases). Germline V gene data show CDR1 as SGHNT and CDR2 as YYREEE (reference sequence). The CDR3 has 13 amino acids. Deletions cut 4 bases from V and 3 bases from J, with 11 bases between. CDR3 sequence: CASSVTGSYEQYF. CDR3 nucleotides: TGTGCCAGCAGCGTCACAGGGAGCTACGAGCAGTACTTC.

The chain carries TRBV5-1 and TRBJ2-3; D is ambiguous. Trimming stripped 0 bases from V and 3 bases from J, with 8 bases between. This CDR3 has 14 amino acids. Germline lookup yields CDR1 SGHRS and CDR2 YFSETQ. The CDR3 reads CASSLGEKTDTQYF. The CDR3 region has the DNA TGCGCCAGCAGCTTGGGTGAAAAAACAGATACGCAGTATTTT. Full variable domain (rest looked up from reference TRBV5-1 and TRBJ2-3): KAGVTQTPRYLIKTRGQQVTLSCSPISGHRSVSWYQQTPGQGLQFLFEYFSETQRNKGNFPGRFSGRQFSNSRSEMNVSTLELGDSALYLCASSLGEKTDTQYFGPGTRLTVL.

The gene calls are TRBV11-3 and TRBJ1-4, with D hard to call. The germline CDR1 and CDR2 sequences are SGHNT and YENEEA. CDR3 length: 13 residues. The V end lost 2 bases, the J end lost 4 bases, and 5 bases lay between the germline ends. The CDR3 is CASSLPGNEKLFF. The DNA of the CDR3 is TGTGCCAGCAGCTTACCTGGTAATGAAAAACTGTTTTTT.

This clone was seen more than once but under ten times. The chain couples TRBV10-3 to TRBJ2-5; 8 nucleotides agree with TRBD2. Germline V CDR1 and CDR2: ENHRY, SYGVKD. CDR3 length: 13 residues. J lost 7 bases, V lost 2 bases, and 3 bases had no gene match. The CDR3 bases are TGTGCCATCAGTGAGCGGGCGGGAGGGACCCAGTACTTC. This codes for CAISERAGGTQYF.

This rearrangement joins TRBV2 to TRBJ1-2, with D hard to call. CDR1 and CDR2 from the germline V gene are SNHLY and FYNNEI. This CDR3 comprises 12 residues. Deletions cut 6 bases from V and 8 bases from J, with 13 bases between. The chain's CDR3 is CASRSPLGGYTF. In DNA form, the CDR3 reads TGTGCCAGCAGATCCCCCCTGGGAGGCTACACCTTC.

J is TRBJ2-5 and V is TRBV7-9; 9 nucleotides match TRBD2. After removal of 6 bases from V and 5 bases from J, the junction contained 10 bases not matched to a gene. The CDR3 consists of 15 residues. Germline CDR1 SEHNR, CDR2 FQNEAQ (reference sequence). The CDR3 sequence is CASRRSGGPGETQYF. CDR3 in DNA: TGTGCCAGCAGAAGAAGCGGGGGGCCTGGGGAGACCCAGTACTTC.

DNA of the CDR3: TGTGCCAGCAGGGCCCTTGGACTAGCGGGAGGGCCGCAGTTCTTC. Protein: CASRALGLAGGPQFF. V is TRBV6-5 and J is TRBJ2-1; the match to TRBD2 covers 15 bases. CDR3 size: 15 residues. CDR1 is MNHEY, CDR2 SVGAGI, per germline. V shed 6 bases and J 12 bases; nucleotides not matched to a gene: 9.

The rearrangement uses TRBV27 and TRBJ1-6; 7 positions agree with TRBD1. From germline, CDR1 is MNHEY and CDR2 SMNVEV (reference sequence). With V trimmed by 7 bases and J by 6 bases, 6 bases remained unmatched. This CDR3 spans 14 amino acids. The CDR3 loop reads CASTPGGSNSPLHF. CDR3 bases: TGTGCCAGCACCCCAGGGGGGAGTAATTCACCCCTCCACTTT.

The gene calls are TRBV5-1 and TRBJ2-3; a weak D match, TRBD2 (6 bases). The CDR3 runs to 16 residues. Germline V gene sequence: CDR1 SGHRS, CDR2 YFSETQ. Trimming left V 0 bases short and J 8 bases short, with 19 bases between. The CDR3 reads CASSLVRGGSQGTQYF. CDR3 bases: TGCGCCAGCAGCTTGGTACGGGGAGGCTCCCAAGGTACGCAGTATTTT.

V gene TRBV6-1 combines with J gene TRBJ2-7; D gene uncertain. Germline V lookup: CDR1 MNHNS, CDR2 SASEGT. The CDR3 is 12 amino acids. V lost 2 bases and J 3 bases, leaving 5 bases between the germline ends. The CDR3: CASSETRYEQYF. DNA of the CDR3: TGTGCCAGCAGTGAAACCCGCTACGAGCAGTACTTC.

The V call is TRBV7-6, the J call TRBJ1-1; D is uncertain. The V gene's germline CDR1 is SGHVS and CDR2 FNYEAQ. This CDR3 region has 11 residues. Trimming took 2 bases from V and 7 from J, leaving 5 bases between them. CDR3 sequence reads: CASSLRIEAFF. The CDR3 bases are TGTGCCAGCAGCTTACGGATTGAAGCTTTCTTT.

This chain joins TRBV30 and TRBJ1-4, with D maybe TRBD1 (5 bases). V was pared by 1 base and J by 7 bases, with 10 bases between. Germline V CDR1 and CDR2: GTSNPN, SVGIG (reference sequence). The CDR3 runs 13 residues. In nucleotides, the CDR3 is TGTGCCTGGAGTGGGGGGTGGAGTGAAAAACTGTTTTTT. This encodes CAWSGGWSEKLFF.

The chain combines TRBV2 with TRBJ1-4; 10 nucleotides match TRBD1. Germline CDR1 SNHLY, CDR2 FYNNEI. Trimming took 6 bases from V and 8 from J; bases not matched to a gene: 9. This CDR3 is 15 amino acids long. The CDR3 sequence: CASSVRQGAGEKLFF. As DNA, the CDR3 is TGTGCCAGCAGCGTACGACAGGGGGCGGGAGAAAAACTGTTTTTT.